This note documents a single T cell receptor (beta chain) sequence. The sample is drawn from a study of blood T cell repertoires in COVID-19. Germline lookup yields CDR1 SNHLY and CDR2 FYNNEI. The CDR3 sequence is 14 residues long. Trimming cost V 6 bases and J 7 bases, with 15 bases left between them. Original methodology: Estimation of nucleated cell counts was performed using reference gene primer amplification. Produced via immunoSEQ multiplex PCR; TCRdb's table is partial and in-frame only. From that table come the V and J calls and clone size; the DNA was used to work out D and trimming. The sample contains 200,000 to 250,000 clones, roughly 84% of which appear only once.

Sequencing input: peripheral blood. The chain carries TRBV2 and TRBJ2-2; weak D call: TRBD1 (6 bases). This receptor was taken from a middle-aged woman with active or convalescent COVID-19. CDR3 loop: CASSANRAGGELFF. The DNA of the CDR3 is TGTGCCAGCAGCGCTAACAGGGCCGGCGGGGAGCTGTTTTTT. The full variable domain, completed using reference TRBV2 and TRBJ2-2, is EPEVTQTPSHQVTQMGQEVILRCVPISNHLYFYWYRQILGQKVEFLVSFYNNEISEKSEIFDDQFSVERPDGSNFTLKIRSTKLEDSAMYFCASSANRAGGELFFGEGSRLTVL.